The 16 T cell receptor beta chains listed next were all sequenced from one sample in a study of blood T cell repertoires in COVID-19. Assay used: immunoSEQ multiplex PCR; TCRdb lists only in-frame clones, some missing. This table has some 130,000 clones, approximately 86% appearing once. Sequencing used peripheral blood. The source is a woman in her 70s with COVID-19, enrolled during active disease.

The gene calls are TRBV3-1 (or the pseudogene TRBV3-2) and TRBJ2-1, with TRBD2 identical over 11 bases. With 4 bases clipped from V and 6 bases from J, the junction kept 2 bases outside the gene matches. The germline gives CDR1 LGHDT, CDR2 YNNKEL (reference sequence). CDR3 length: 14 amino acids. CDR3 nucleotides: TGTGCCAGCAGCCGAACTAGCGGGGGCAATGAGCAGTTCTTC. Translation gives CASSRTSGGNEQFF.

The rearrangement uses TRBV18 and TRBJ1-1; D may be TRBD1 (6 bases). The CDR3 consists of 17 residues. CDR1 is KGHSH, CDR2 LQKENI, per germline. Between the trimmed V and J ends, which lost 1 base and 1 base, there was a span of 16 bases. The CDR3 region has the DNA TGTGCCAGCTCACCACAAGGCAGGGGCCCTGCGAACACTGAAGCTTTCTTT. It encodes CASSPQGRGPANTEAFF.

The chain recombines TRBV18 with TRBJ2-3; TRBD1 matches at 8 bases. The germline V gene encodes CDR1 KGHSH and CDR2 LQKENI. The CDR3 is 18 residues long. Trimming removed 5 bases from V and 1 base from J; junction bases left unmatched: 14. The CDR3 loop is CASSWENRGFGGTDTQYF. The CDR3 nucleotides read TGTGCCAGCTCATGGGAGAACAGGGGGTTTGGAGGCACAGATACGCAGTATTTT.

The chain recombines TRBV14 with TRBJ1-4; 7 bases are a match to TRBD1. J lost 0 bases, V lost 5 bases, and 3 bases had no gene match. There are 15 residues in the CDR3. Per the germline V gene, CDR1 is SGHDN and CDR2 is FVKESK. The CDR3 loop is CASSETGATNEKLFF. In DNA form, the CDR3 reads TGTGCCAGCAGCGAAACAGGGGCAACTAATGAAAAACTGTTTTTT.

The J gene is TRBJ2-1, the V gene TRBV28; D is undetermined. V was shortened by 6 bases and J by 0 bases, with 9 bases between the two germline ends. Germline-derived CDR1 and CDR2 are MDHEN and SYDVKM. There are 14 residues in the CDR3. The CDR3 loop reads CASRSSSSYNEQFF. CDR3 DNA: TGTGCCAGCAGGTCATCCAGCTCCTACAATGAGCAGTTCTTC. Based on the CDR3 plus reference TRBV28 and TRBJ2-1, the full variable domain is DVKVTQSSRYLVKRTGEKVFLECVQDMDHENMFWYRQDPGLGLRLIYFSYDVKMKEKGDIPEGYSVSREKKERFSLILESASTNQTSMYLCASRSSSSYNEQFFGPGTRLTVL.

This CDR3 is CASSQSGGQGAGNQPQHF. As DNA, the CDR3 is TGCGCCAGCAGCCAATCCGGAGGACAGGGGGCCGGCAATCAGCCCCAGCATTTT. This sequence joins TRBV4-1 and TRBJ1-5; TRBD1 aligns across 11 bases. The CDR3 sequence is 18 residues long. In germline, CDR1 is MGHRA, CDR2 YSYEKL. The V segment lost 2 bases and the J segment 2 bases; nucleotides outside the gene matches: 8.

This chain connects TRBV5-1 to TRBJ2-5; maybe TRBD1 (6 bases). CDR3 length equals 15 residues. The germline V gene encodes CDR1 SGHRS and CDR2 YFSETQ. Trimming took 0 bases from V and 0 from J, leaving 9 bases between them. The CDR3 sequence: CASSLEQGNQETQYF. As DNA, the CDR3 is TGCGCCAGCAGCTTGGAACAGGGTAACCAAGAGACCCAGTACTTC.

The rearrangement links TRBV25-1 to TRBJ2-7, with TRBD2 matching over 10 bases. V shed 3 bases, J shed 5 bases, and the junction held 7 bases outside the gene matches. The germline V gene has CDR1 MGHDK and CDR2 SYGVNS. The CDR3 is made up of 15 amino acids. The CDR3 protein is CASSDPGTSEHEQYF. CDR3 DNA sequence: TGTGCCAGCAGTGATCCCGGGACTAGCGAACACGAGCAGTACTTC.

The CDR3 loop is CASSSNDRGNTEAFF. The CDR3 nucleotides are TGTGCCAGCAGCTCTAACGACAGGGGGAACACTGAAGCTTTCTTT. This chain connects TRBV6-6 to TRBJ1-1, with 8 bases lining up with TRBD1. V was clipped by 6 bases and J by 1 base; unmatched bases: 7. Germline CDR1 and CDR2: MNHNY and SVGAGI (reference sequence). There are 15 residues in the CDR3.

V gene TRBV7-9 combines with J gene TRBJ1-2; unclear D gene. The length of the CDR3 is 13 residues. The germline CDR1 and CDR2 sequences are SEHNR and FQNEAQ (reference sequence). Trimming took off 1 base at V and 7 bases at J, with 10 bases between the two ends. CDR3 sequence (DNA): TGTGCCAGCAGCTTAGTTTGGGGAGGTGGCTACACCTTC. This sequence encodes CASSLVWGGGYTF.

The chain combines TRBV11-3 with TRBJ2-3, with D hard to call. The CDR3 is 12 residues long. Germline V gives CDR1 SGHNT, CDR2 YENEEA. V dropped 4 bases and J dropped 2 bases, with 4 bases sitting between them. In nucleotides, the CDR3 is TGTGCCAGCAGCTCCTTCACAGATACGCAGTATTTT. Protein sequence: CASSSFTDTQYF.

The J gene is TRBJ1-1, the V gene TRBV20-1; a possible D gene is TRBD1 (5 bases). Germline V gene sequence: CDR1 DFQATT, CDR2 SNEGSKA (reference sequence). With 3 bases removed from V and 1 base from J, the gap between germline ends came to 18 bases. CDR3 length: 16 residues. CDR3 sequence reads: CSASPPGAGPNTEAFF. The CDR3 nucleotides are TGCAGTGCTAGTCCCCCCGGAGCGGGACCGAACACTGAAGCTTTCTTT.

The chain employs TRBV24-1 and TRBJ2-1; 11 positions agree with TRBD2. Germline-derived CDR1 and CDR2 are KGHDR and SFDVKD. This CDR3 is built from 17 residues. With 3 bases clipped from V and 3 bases from J, the junction kept 6 bases outside the gene matches. The CDR3 region has the DNA TGTGCCACCAGTGATCCGACTAGCGGGGCAGTCTACAATGAGCAGTTCTTC. This gives the protein CATSDPTSGAVYNEQFF.

The rearrangement uses TRBV3-1 (or the pseudogene TRBV3-2) and TRBJ1-2; maybe TRBD1 (5 bases). V was trimmed by 4 bases and J by 7 bases, leaving 13 bases between them. The CDR3 has 13 amino acids. Germline V gene sequence: CDR1 LGHDT, CDR2 YNNKEL (reference sequence). CDR3 sequence reads: CASSPPSRVGYTF. CDR3 nucleotides: TGTGCCAGCAGCCCCCCCAGCAGGGTTGGCTACACCTTC.

The chain links TRBV5-1 to TRBJ1-1; D gene uncertain. From germline, CDR1 is SGHRS and CDR2 YFSETQ. This CDR3 has 14 residues. Trimming shortened V by 0 bases and J by 1 base, and 7 bases separated the two germline ends. The CDR3 loop is CASSLALPNTEAFF. The DNA of the CDR3 is TGCGCCAGCAGCTTGGCCCTTCCGAACACTGAAGCTTTCTTT.

The rearrangement links TRBV7-2 to TRBJ1-5; D may be TRBD1 (6 bases). V lost 6 bases to trimming and J lost 2 bases, with 11 bases between them. From germline, CDR1 is SGHTA and CDR2 FQGNSA. The CDR3 sequence is 14 residues long. The CDR3 loop reads CASSSPGGNQPQHF. Written as DNA, the CDR3 is TGTGCCAGCAGTTCGCCAGGGGGCAATCAGCCCCAGCATTTT.